This TCR beta chain was sequenced for a study of T cell repertoires in cytomegalovirus infection. TCRdb passed the reads through MiXCR, listing each CDR3 protein once. The top ten clones hold around 12% of a sample with a few hundred thousand distinct CDR3 sequences, about a sixth of them seen once. This clonotype was observed many times. Antigen: not known. Overall study results and limits: Cumulative public TCR beta family frequency identified CMV carriers with the relevant HLA.

Losses at the gene ends were 4 bases for V and 2 bases for J; bases not matched to a gene: 8. The germline CDR1 and CDR2 sequences are SGHVS and FNYEAQ. The CDR3 spans 16 residues. The V gene is TRBV7-6, the J gene TRBJ2-5; the match to TRBD2 covers 9 bases. Specimen: PBMCs. The sequence was collected from a human donor in good health (CMV status not recorded). Some clones in this sample may be carry-over from other donors' samples. In nucleotides, the CDR3 is TGTGCCAGCAGCTCCCTACCCAGCGGGGGGCAAGAGACCCAGTACTTC. This encodes CASSSLPSGGQETQYF.